This T cell receptor (beta chain) was identified in a study of blood T cell repertoires in COVID-19. Study context: Acute and convalescent COVID-19 samples came from the United States, Italy and Spain.

The CDR3 is made up of 16 amino acids. V was cut by 8 bases and J by 1 base, with 20 bases left in between. In germline, CDR1 is MGHDK, CDR2 SYGVNS. Original methodology: Reference gene primer amplification gave estimated nucleated cell counts. Only in-frame clones appear in the TCRdb table, and some are missing; sequencing was by immunoSEQ multiplex PCR. For V, J and clone size, that table is used; D and trimming come from the DNA. The table shows about 190,000 clones, with around 87% occurring only once. The cohort comprised adults aged 18 to 89 years residing in about two dozen US areas. Clinical history reported by participants formed the basis on which cohorts were assigned.

The specimen was PBMCs or T cells enriched from blood (not recorded which). The receptor comes from a woman aged 40 to 50 in a cohort exposed to, infected with or recovered from COVID-19 (not recorded which). The chain links TRBV25-1 to TRBJ1-1; maybe TRBD1 (6 bases). CDR3 protein: CASGPPEGQQNTEAFF. The CDR3, as DNA: TGTGCCAGCGGACCTCCCGAGGGACAACAGAACACTGAAGCTTTCTTT.